The clone carrying this T cell receptor (beta chain) was seen a handful of times. Its antigen is unidentified. The record originates from a study of molecular identifiers for immune sequencing clone quantification. Study findings and constraints: It was shown that clones above 20 RNA copies held over 98% of effector molecules, but under 1% in naive cells. Spiked Jurkat TCR RNA equal to one cell could reportedly be picked out among 800,000 to 1,000,000 naive cells.

Germline V gene data show CDR1 as KGHDR and CDR2 as SFDVKD. V shed 9 bases and J 3 bases; nucleotides not matched to a gene: 10. The CDR3 extends over 15 amino acids. MiXCR was run by TCRdb on the PCR reads, yielding one entry per CDR3 protein. The repertoire has about 320,000 distinct CDR3 sequences, about 20% of them found once; the top ten carry about 0.81%. The sequenced sample was naive CD8+ T cells from blood, with Jurkat cell RNA spiked in. Subset indicated: FACS-sorted CD8+CD4-CCR7+CD45RA+ naive T cells. This receptor was obtained from a human donor in good health. Some libraries in this study had Jurkat cell RNA spiked in. The V call is TRBV24-1, the J call TRBJ2-3; 8 nucleotides match TRBD2. DNA for the CDR3: TGTGCCACCCAGGGGAGCGGGAGAAGGACAGATACGCAGTATTTT. Translated, it gives CATQGSGRRTDTQYF.